These T cell receptor beta chains were read from a single sample in a study of cytomegalovirus exposure and HLA in healthy donors. Assay: immunoSEQ multiplex PCR; the TCRdb copy retains only in-frame clones and omits some. The data show 120,000 or so clones, approximately 81% seen once. Sequencing was done on a sample of PBMCs. Every receptor here comes from a man aged 18 to 29 in good health and CMV-seronegative. CDR3s include the opening cysteine and the closing phenylalanine or tryptophan. Each record gives: V gene, D gene, J gene, clone size, CDR3 DNA, CDR3 protein. A D gene is named only where the DNA matches it firmly. Not every row has a clone size; where given, it reads once, few, many or a size class.

V gene: TRBV4-2; D gene: TRBD1; J gene: TRBJ1-1; clone size: -; CDR3 DNA: TGTGCCAGCAGCCAAGGGGACAGTACAAACACTGAAGCTTTCTTT; CDR3 protein: CASSQGDSTNTEAFF
V gene: TRBV5-6; D gene: -; J gene: TRBJ1-5; clone size: -; CDR3 DNA: TGTGCCAGCAGCTCCAGACGGGGGACCTATAGCAATCAGCCCCAGCATTTT; CDR3 protein: CASSSRRGTYSNQPQHF
V gene: TRBV6-5; D gene: -; J gene: TRBJ1-2; clone size: -; CDR3 DNA: TGTGCCAGCAGTCTTACTCACAGGGATGGCTACACCTTC; CDR3 protein: CASSLTHRDGYTF
V gene: TRBV5-1; D gene: TRBD1; J gene: TRBJ2-6; clone size: once; CDR3 DNA: TGCGCCAGCAGCTCGGGACAGGGGGCCGGTGGGGCCAACGTCCTGACTTTC; CDR3 protein: CASSSGQGAGGANVLTF
V gene: TRBV11-3; D gene: TRBD2; J gene: TRBJ2-1; clone size: -; CDR3 DNA: TGTGCCAGCAGCCGGGGGGGAGCTAGCGGTTCCAATGAGCAGTTCTTC; CDR3 protein: CASSRGGASGSNEQFF
V gene: TRBV13; D gene: TRBD2; J gene: TRBJ2-3; clone size: once; CDR3 DNA: TGTGCCAGCAGCCGCACCTCAGGAGGGCTAGCGGGAGATGGAGATACGCAGTATTTT; CDR3 protein: CASSRTSGGLAGDGDTQYF
V gene: TRBV4-2; D gene: -; J gene: TRBJ2-1; clone size: -; CDR3 DNA: TGTGCCAGCTCAAGGACAGAGGGCTATGAGCAGTTCTTC; CDR3 protein: CASSRTEGYEQFF
V gene: TRBV7-9; D gene: -; J gene: TRBJ1-3; clone size: -; CDR3 DNA: TGTGCCAGCAGCTCCCTGGGGGGGGCTGGAAACACCATATATTTT; CDR3 protein: CASSSLGGAGNTIYF
V gene: TRBV27; D gene: -; J gene: TRBJ1-2; clone size: once; CDR3 DNA: TGTGCCAGCAGTTTAGGCGGCCACCAACCCTATGGCTACACCTTC; CDR3 protein: CASSLGGHQPYGYTF
V gene: TRBV7-3; D gene: TRBD1; J gene: TRBJ2-5; clone size: -; CDR3 DNA: TGTGCCAGCAGCTTAACACAGGGGGGAAGGGAGACCCAGTACTTC; CDR3 protein: CASSLTQGGRETQYF
V gene: TRBV7-3; D gene: -; J gene: TRBJ2-5; clone size: -; CDR3 DNA: TGTGCCAGCAGCTCTGGAGGCACCACCCAAGAGACCCAGTACTTC; CDR3 protein: CASSSGGTTQETQYF
V gene: TRBV2; D gene: -; J gene: TRBJ1-2; clone size: -; CDR3 DNA: TGTGCCAGCACCTACAGGAATGGCGGCTACACCTTC; CDR3 protein: CASTYRNGGYTF
V gene: TRBV5-6; D gene: -; J gene: TRBJ2-7; clone size: -; CDR3 DNA: TGTGCCAGCAGCTTTCCAGCGGACGAGCAGTACTTC; CDR3 protein: CASSFPADEQYF
V gene: TRBV27; D gene: -; J gene: TRBJ2-5; clone size: -; CDR3 DNA: TGTGCCAGCAGTTTCCGGGGGGCGCGGGAGCAGTACTTC; CDR3 protein: CASSFRGAREQYF
V gene: TRBV28; D gene: -; J gene: TRBJ1-1; clone size: -; CDR3 DNA: TGTGCCAGCAGTTTGTCCGCTGAAGCTTTCTTT; CDR3 protein: CASSLSAEAFF
V gene: TRBV11-2; D gene: -; J gene: TRBJ1-6; clone size: -; CDR3 DNA: TGTGCCAGCAGCTTAGTAGGGGGTGGTAATTCACCCCTCCACTTT; CDR3 protein: CASSLVGGGNSPLHF
V gene: TRBV19; D gene: TRBD2; J gene: TRBJ2-1; clone size: -; CDR3 DNA: TGTGCCAGTAGTATAAGTCTAGCGGGAGTCATCCCGGGGAAGGGTGAGCAGTTCTTC; CDR3 protein: CASSISLAGVIPGKGEQFF
V gene: TRBV18; D gene: TRBD1; J gene: TRBJ1-5; clone size: -; CDR3 DNA: TGTGCCAGCTCAAACACAGGGGGAAGGGATCAGCCCCAGCATTTT; CDR3 protein: CASSNTGGRDQPQHF
V gene: TRBV19; D gene: -; J gene: TRBJ1-5; clone size: -; CDR3 DNA: TGTGCCAGTAGTGCCTCCGGGTCTCAGCCCCAGCATTTT; CDR3 protein: CASSASGSQPQHF
V gene: TRBV5-8; D gene: TRBD2; J gene: TRBJ2-5; clone size: -; CDR3 DNA: TGTGCCAGCAGCTTCGGGACTAGCGGAGGACAAGAGACCCAGTACTTC; CDR3 protein: CASSFGTSGGQETQYF
V gene: TRBV5-4; D gene: -; J gene: TRBJ2-1; clone size: -; CDR3 DNA: TGTGCCAGCAGCCGCGTGGGGGGCTCCTACAATGAGCAGTTCTTC; CDR3 protein: CASSRVGGSYNEQFF
V gene: TRBV27; D gene: -; J gene: TRBJ1-2; clone size: few; CDR3 DNA: TGTGCCAGCAGTTTATCGTGGGGGGTAGGAGGCTACACCTTC; CDR3 protein: CASSLSWGVGGYTF
V gene: TRBV20-1; D gene: -; J gene: TRBJ1-2; clone size: -; CDR3 DNA: TGCAGTGCTACAGGGAACTATGGCTACCCCTTC; CDR3 protein: CSATGNYGYPF
V gene: TRBV7-3; D gene: TRBD1; J gene: TRBJ2-3; clone size: -; CDR3 DNA: TGTGCCAGCAGCTCGCAGGGGGCAATAAGCACAGATACGCAGTATTTT; CDR3 protein: CASSSQGAISTDTQYF
V gene: TRBV30; D gene: -; J gene: TRBJ2-6; clone size: -; CDR3 DNA: TGTGCCTGGTATCCGACAGGCTGGGTAACCTCTGGGGCCAACGTCCTGACTTTC; CDR3 protein: CAWYPTGWVTSGANVLTF
V gene: TRBV7-3; D gene: TRBD2; J gene: TRBJ2-1; clone size: -; CDR3 DNA: TGTGCCAGCAGCCAAGGGACTAGTAACTACAATGAGCAGTTCTTC; CDR3 protein: CASSQGTSNYNEQFF
V gene: TRBV29-1; D gene: -; J gene: TRBJ2-7; clone size: -; CDR3 DNA: TGCAGCGTTGGGGGCCCGGACCGCTTAATCCCCGACGAGCAGTACTTC; CDR3 protein: CSVGGPDRLIPDEQYF
V gene: TRBV7-8; D gene: TRBD2; J gene: TRBJ2-7; clone size: -; CDR3 DNA: TGTGCCAGCAGCTTAATGCGGGCGGGAGCCTCCTACGAGCAGTACTTC; CDR3 protein: CASSLMRAGASYEQYF
V gene: TRBV9; D gene: TRBD1; J gene: TRBJ2-3; clone size: -; CDR3 DNA: TGTGCCAGCAGCGCCGCGGGACAGGGAATAGATACGCAGTATTTT; CDR3 protein: CASSAAGQGIDTQYF
V gene: TRBV6-5; D gene: -; J gene: TRBJ1-6; clone size: -; CDR3 DNA: TGTGCCAGCAGTTACAAAATCGCGGGGGTCTCGCCCCTCCACTTT; CDR3 protein: CASSYKIAGVSPLHF
V gene: TRBV7-2; D gene: TRBD2; J gene: TRBJ2-3; clone size: -; CDR3 DNA: TGTGCCAGCAGCTTAATGACTAGCGGGAGAGGAGTTGGTACGCAGTATTTT; CDR3 protein: CASSLMTSGRGVGTQYF
V gene: TRBV29-1; D gene: TRBD1; J gene: TRBJ2-7; clone size: few; CDR3 DNA: TGCAGCGTTGAAACCCGGGACAGGAGCTCCTACGAGCAGTACTTC; CDR3 protein: CSVETRDRSSYEQYF
V gene: TRBV6-5; D gene: -; J gene: TRBJ2-1; clone size: -; CDR3 DNA: TGTGCCAGCAGTTACGGGGGGAGCGAGCAGTTCTTC; CDR3 protein: CASSYGGSEQFF